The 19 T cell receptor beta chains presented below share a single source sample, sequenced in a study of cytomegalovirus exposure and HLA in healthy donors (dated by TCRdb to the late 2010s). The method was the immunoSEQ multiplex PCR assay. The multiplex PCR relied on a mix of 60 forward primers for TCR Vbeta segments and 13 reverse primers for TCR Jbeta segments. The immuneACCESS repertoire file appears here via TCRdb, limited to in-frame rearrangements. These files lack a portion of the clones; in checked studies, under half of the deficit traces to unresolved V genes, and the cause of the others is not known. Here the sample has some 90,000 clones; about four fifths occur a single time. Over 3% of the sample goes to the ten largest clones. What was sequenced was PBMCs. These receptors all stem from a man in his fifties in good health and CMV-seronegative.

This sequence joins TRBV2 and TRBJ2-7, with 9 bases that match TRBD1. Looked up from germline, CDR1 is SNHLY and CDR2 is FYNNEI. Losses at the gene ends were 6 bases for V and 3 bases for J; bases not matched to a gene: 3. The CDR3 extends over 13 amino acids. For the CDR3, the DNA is TGTGCCAGCAGGGCGACAGGGGGCTACGAGCAGTACTTC. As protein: CASRATGGYEQYF.

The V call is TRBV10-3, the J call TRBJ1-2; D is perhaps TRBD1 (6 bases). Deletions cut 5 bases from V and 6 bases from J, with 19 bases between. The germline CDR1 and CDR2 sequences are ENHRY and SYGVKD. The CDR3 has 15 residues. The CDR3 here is CAISSIGGGLDGYTF. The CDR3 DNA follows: TGTGCCATCAGTAGCATCGGGGGGGGCTTGGATGGCTACACCTTC.

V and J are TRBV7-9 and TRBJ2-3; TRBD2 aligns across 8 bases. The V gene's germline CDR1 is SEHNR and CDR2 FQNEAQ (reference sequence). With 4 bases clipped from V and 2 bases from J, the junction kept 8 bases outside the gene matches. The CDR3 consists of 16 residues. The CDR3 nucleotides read TGTGCCAGCAGCTCCTCGGGGGGGGCCTACACAGATACGCAGTATTTT. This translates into CASSSSGGAYTDTQYF. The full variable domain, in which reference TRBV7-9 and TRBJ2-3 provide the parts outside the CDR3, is DTGVSQNPRHKITKRGQNVTFRCDPISEHNRLYWYRQTLGQGPEFLTYFQNEAQLEKSRLLSDRFSAERPKGSFSTLEIQRTEQGDSAMYLCASSSSGGAYTDTQYFGPGTRLTVL.

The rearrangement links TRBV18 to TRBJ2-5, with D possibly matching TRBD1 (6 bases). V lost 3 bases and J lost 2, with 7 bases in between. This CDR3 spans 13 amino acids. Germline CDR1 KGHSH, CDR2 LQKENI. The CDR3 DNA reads TGTGCCAGCTCACCCGGACAGCAAGAGACCCAGTACTTC. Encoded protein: CASSPGQQETQYF.

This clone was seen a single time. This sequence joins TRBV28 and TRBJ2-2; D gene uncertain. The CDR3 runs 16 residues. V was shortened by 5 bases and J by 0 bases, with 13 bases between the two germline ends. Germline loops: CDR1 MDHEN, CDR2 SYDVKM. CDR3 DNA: TGTGCCAGCAGTCCGTGGAGATACACGAACACCGGGGAGCTGTTTTTT. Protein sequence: CASSPWRYTNTGELFF.

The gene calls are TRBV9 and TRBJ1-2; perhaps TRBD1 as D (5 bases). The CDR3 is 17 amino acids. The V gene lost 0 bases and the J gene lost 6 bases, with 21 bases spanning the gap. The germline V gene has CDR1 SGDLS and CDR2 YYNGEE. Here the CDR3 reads CASSVGLSRAGWNGYTF. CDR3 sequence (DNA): TGTGCCAGCAGCGTAGGCTTGAGTCGGGCAGGGTGGAATGGCTACACCTTC. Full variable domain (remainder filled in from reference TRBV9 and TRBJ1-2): DSGVTQTPKHLITATGQRVTLRCSPRSGDLSVYWYQQSLDQGLQFLIQYYNGEERAKGNILERFSAQQFPDLHSELNLSSLELGDSALYFCASSVGLSRAGWNGYTFGSGTRLTVV.

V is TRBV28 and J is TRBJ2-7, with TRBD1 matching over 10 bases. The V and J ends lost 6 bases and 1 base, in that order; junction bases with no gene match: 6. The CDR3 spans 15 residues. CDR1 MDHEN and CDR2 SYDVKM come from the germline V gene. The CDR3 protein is CASRLDRGRSYEQYF. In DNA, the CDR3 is TGTGCCAGCAGGTTGGACAGGGGGAGGTCCTACGAGCAGTACTTC. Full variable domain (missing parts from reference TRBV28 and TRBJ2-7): DVKVTQSSRYLVKRTGEKVFLECVQDMDHENMFWYRQDPGLGLRLIYFSYDVKMKEKGDIPEGYSVSREKKERFSLILESASTNQTSMYLCASRLDRGRSYEQYFGPGTRLTVT.

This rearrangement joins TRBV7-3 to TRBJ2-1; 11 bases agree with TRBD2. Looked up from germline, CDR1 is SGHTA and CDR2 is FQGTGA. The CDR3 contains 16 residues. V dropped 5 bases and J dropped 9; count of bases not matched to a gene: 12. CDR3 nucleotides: TGTGCCAGCAGCCATCTTACTAGCGGGAGCGATAGTGAGCAGTTCTTC. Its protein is CASSHLTSGSDSEQFF.

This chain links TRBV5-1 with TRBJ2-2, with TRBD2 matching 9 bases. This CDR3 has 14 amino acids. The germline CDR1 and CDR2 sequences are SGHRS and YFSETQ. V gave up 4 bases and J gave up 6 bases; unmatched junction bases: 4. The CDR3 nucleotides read TGCGCCAGCAGCACACGGACTAGCGCCGGGGAGCTGTTTTTT. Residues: CASSTRTSAGELFF.

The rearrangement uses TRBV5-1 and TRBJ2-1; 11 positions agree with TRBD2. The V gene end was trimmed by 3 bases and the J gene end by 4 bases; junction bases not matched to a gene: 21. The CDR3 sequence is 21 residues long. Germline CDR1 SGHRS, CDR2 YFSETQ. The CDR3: CASSSLAGGRKSEGGYNEQFF. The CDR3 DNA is TGCGCCAGCAGCTCCTTAGCGGGAGGGCGCAAGAGCGAAGGCGGGTACAATGAGCAGTTCTTC. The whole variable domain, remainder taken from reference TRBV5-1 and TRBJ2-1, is KAGVTQTPRYLIKTRGQQVTLSCSPISGHRSVSWYQQTPGQGLQFLFEYFSETQRNKGNFPGRFSGRQFSNSRSEMNVSTLELGDSALYLCASSSLAGGRKSEGGYNEQFFGPGTRLTVL.

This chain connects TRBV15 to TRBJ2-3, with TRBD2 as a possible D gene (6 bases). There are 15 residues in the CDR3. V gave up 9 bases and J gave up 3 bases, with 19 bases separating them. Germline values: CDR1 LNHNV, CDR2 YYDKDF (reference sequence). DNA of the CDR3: TGTGCCACATCAAACATGGGGGGAAGGACAGATACGCAGTATTTT. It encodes CATSNMGGRTDTQYF.

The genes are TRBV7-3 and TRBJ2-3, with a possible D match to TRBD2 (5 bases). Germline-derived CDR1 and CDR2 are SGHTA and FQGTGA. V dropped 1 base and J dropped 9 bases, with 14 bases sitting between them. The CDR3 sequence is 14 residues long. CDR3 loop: CASSLSTERWTQYF. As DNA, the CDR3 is TGTGCCAGCAGCTTAAGTACCGAGCGGTGGACGCAGTATTTT.

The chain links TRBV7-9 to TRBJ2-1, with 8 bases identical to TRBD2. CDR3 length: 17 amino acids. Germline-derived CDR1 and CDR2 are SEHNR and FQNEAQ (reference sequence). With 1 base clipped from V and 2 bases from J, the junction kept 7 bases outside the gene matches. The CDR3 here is CASSLERRREAYNEQFF. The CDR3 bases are TGTGCCAGCAGCTTAGAACGGAGGCGGGAGGCCTACAATGAGCAGTTCTTC.

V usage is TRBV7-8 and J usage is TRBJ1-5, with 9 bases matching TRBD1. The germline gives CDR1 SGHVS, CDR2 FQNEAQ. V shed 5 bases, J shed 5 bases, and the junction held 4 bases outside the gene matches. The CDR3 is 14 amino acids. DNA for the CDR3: TGTGCCAGCAGCCGTGGGACAGGGCATCAGCCCCAGCATTTT. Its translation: CASSRGTGHQPQHF.

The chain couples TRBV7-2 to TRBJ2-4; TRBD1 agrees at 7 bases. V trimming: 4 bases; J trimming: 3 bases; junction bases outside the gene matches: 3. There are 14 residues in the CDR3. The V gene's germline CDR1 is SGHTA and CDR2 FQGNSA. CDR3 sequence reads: CASSSRTGKNIQYF. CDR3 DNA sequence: TGTGCCAGCAGCTCGCGGACAGGCAAAAACATTCAGTACTTC.

The chain's CDR3 is CSAGVLDTQYF. In DNA form, the CDR3 reads TGCAGTGCTGGAGTACTTGATACGCAGTATTTT. The chain joins TRBV20-1 to TRBJ2-3, with D hard to call. The CDR3 has 11 residues. The germline V gene encodes CDR1 DFQATT and CDR2 SNEGSKA (reference sequence). Trimming removed 5 bases at V and 6 bases at J, with 9 bases between.

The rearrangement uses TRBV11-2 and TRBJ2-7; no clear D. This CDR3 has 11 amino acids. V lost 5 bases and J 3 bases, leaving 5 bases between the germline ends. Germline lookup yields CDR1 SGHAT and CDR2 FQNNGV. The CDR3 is CASSASYEQYF. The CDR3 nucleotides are TGTGCCAGCAGCGCCAGCTACGAGCAGTACTTC.

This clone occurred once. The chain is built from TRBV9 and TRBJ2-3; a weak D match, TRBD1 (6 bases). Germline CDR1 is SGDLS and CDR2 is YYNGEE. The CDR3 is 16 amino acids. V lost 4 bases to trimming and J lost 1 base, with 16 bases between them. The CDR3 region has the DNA TGTGCCAGCAGCCCAGGGGCAGGAGCCCGCACAGATACGCAGTATTTT. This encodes CASSPGAGARTDTQYF.

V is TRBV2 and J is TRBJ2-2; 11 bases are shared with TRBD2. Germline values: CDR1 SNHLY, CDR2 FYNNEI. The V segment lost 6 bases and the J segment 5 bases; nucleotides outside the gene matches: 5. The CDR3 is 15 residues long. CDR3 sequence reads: CASRERLAGTGELFF. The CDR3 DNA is TGTGCCAGCAGAGAGAGACTAGCGGGGACCGGGGAGCTGTTTTTT.